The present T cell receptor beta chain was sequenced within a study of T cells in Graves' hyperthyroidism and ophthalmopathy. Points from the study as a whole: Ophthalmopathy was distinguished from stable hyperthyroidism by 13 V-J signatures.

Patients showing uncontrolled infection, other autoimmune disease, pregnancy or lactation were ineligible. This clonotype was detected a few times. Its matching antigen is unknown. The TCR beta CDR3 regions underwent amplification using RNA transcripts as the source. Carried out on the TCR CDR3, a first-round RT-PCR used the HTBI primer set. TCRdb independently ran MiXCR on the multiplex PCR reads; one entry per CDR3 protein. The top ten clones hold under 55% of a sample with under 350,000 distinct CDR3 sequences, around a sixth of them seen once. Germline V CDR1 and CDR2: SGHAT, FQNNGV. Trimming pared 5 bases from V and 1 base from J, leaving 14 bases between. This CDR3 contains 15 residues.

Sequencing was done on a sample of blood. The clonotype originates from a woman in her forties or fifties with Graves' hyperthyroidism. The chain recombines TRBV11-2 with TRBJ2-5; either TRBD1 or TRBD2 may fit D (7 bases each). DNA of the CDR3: TGTGCCAGCAGCCCGACAGGGACTATCCAAGAGACCCAGTACTTC. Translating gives CASSPTGTIQETQYF.